The T cell receptor beta chain described here comes from a study of blood T cell repertoires in COVID-19. TCRdb's copy holds only in-frame clones and misses some; the assay was immunoSEQ multiplex PCR. This table holds about 140,000 clones, around 80% found once. CDR3 length equals 14 residues. V was trimmed by 4 bases and J by 9 bases, leaving 17 bases between them. In germline, CDR1 is SGDLS, CDR2 YYNGEE. This receptor was taken from a young woman who had been exposed to COVID-19. The sample comprised PBMCs or T cells enriched from blood (not recorded which). This chain uses TRBV9 with TRBJ2-1; TRBD2 might be the D (5 bases). The CDR3 DNA reads as TGTGCCAGCAGCTCACGAAATTCACGGGGTGAGCAGTTCTTC. This encodes CASSSRNSRGEQFF.